This TCR beta chain was sequenced during a study of siplizumab effects on memory and regulatory T cells. This CDR3 has 15 residues. Germline V gene data show CDR1 as WSHSY and CDR2 as SAAADI. The trim removed 2 bases at V and 4 bases at J, leaving 5 bases unmatched. Only in-frame clones appear in the TCRdb table, and some are missing; sequencing was by immunoSEQ multiplex PCR. The sample has around 100,000 clones, 91% seen once. The source material was CD4+ T cells sorted from blood. The clonotype comes from a human donor in good health. The genes are TRBV10-2 and TRBJ1-5; TRBD1 agrees at 7 bases. The CDR3, as DNA: TGCGCCAGCAGTGAGATGATGACAGGGAATCAGCCCCAGCATTTT. Translation gives CASSEMMTGNQPQHF.